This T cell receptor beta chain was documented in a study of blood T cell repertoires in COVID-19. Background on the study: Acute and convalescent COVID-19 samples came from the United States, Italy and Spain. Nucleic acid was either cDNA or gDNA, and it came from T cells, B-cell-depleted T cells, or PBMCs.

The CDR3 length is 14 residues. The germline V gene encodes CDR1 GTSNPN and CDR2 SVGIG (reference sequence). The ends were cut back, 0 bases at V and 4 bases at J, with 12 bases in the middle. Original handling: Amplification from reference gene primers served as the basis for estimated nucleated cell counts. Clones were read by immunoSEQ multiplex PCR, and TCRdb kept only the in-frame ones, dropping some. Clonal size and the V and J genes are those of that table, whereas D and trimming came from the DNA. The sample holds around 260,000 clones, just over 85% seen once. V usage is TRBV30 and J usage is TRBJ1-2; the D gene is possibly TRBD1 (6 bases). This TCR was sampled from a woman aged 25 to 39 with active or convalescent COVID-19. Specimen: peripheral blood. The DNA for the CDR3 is TGTGCCTGGAGTGTACAGGGCATGGGCTATGGCTACACCTTC. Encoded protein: CAWSVQGMGYGYTF.